The 9 T cell receptor beta chains below all came from one sample that was sequenced in a study of blood T cell repertoires in COVID-19. Sequencing was performed with immunoSEQ multiplex PCR; in TCRdb, only in-frame clones are kept and a portion is missing. The repertoire consists of approximately 120,000 clones, with 70% to 90% occurring once and the leading ten covering approximately 16%. The specimen sequenced was peripheral blood. These receptors were taken from a woman between 50 and 59 years old who had recovered from COVID-19.

This clone was seen a single time. The V gene is TRBV3-1 (or the pseudogene TRBV3-2), the J gene TRBJ1-1, with TRBD1 as a possible D gene (5 bases). CDR3 size: 14 residues. Germline V gives CDR1 LGHDT, CDR2 YNNKEL (reference sequence). Between the trimmed V and J ends, which lost 3 bases and 5 bases, there was a span of 13 bases. CDR3 sequence (DNA): TGTGCCAGCAGCCAGGTCGGGCGGGGGACTGAAGCTTTCTTT. This codes for CASSQVGRGTEAFF.

The chain carries TRBV28 and TRBJ1-2, with D unresolved. V dropped 7 bases and J dropped 3 bases, with 12 bases sitting between them. CDR3 size: 13 residues. The germline V gene encodes CDR1 MDHEN and CDR2 SYDVKM. CDR3: CASTGGSYYGYTF. The CDR3 DNA is TGTGCCAGCACAGGAGGCAGTTACTATGGCTACACCTTC.

The chain carries TRBV4-1 and TRBJ1-2, with D possibly being TRBD1 (6 bases). This CDR3 has 15 amino acids. V lost 3 bases, J lost 0 bases, and 11 bases lay in between. Germline V gene sequence: CDR1 MGHRA, CDR2 YSYEKL. CDR3 sequence: CASSQMTGANYGYTF. The CDR3 DNA sequence: TGCGCCAGCAGCCAGATGACAGGAGCTAACTATGGCTACACCTTC.

A few counts support this clone. V and J are TRBV10-1 and TRBJ2-1; a weak D match, TRBD2 (6 bases). CDR1 is WNHNN, CDR2 SYGVQD, per germline (reference sequence). With 0 bases removed from V and 7 bases from J, the gap between germline ends came to 10 bases. This CDR3 contains 14 residues. CDR3 in amino acids: CASSESIGGNEQFF. The CDR3, as DNA: TGCGCCAGCAGTGAGTCGATCGGGGGAAATGAGCAGTTCTTC.

CDR3 DNA: TGTGCCAGCAGCTTAGGACTAGCGGAAAGCACAGATACGCAGTATTTT. Translation: CASSLGLAESTDTQYF. The chain joins TRBV9 to TRBJ2-3, with TRBD2 matching 10 bases. The CDR3 has 16 amino acids. Germline loops: CDR1 SGDLS, CDR2 YYNGEE. J was trimmed by 0 bases and V by 4 bases; bases with no gene match: 5.

The J gene is TRBJ2-1, the V gene TRBV11-3; 7 nucleotides agree with TRBD2. Germline assignment: CDR1 SGHNT and CDR2 YENEEA. V was clipped by 5 bases and J by 2 bases; unmatched bases: 6. The CDR3 covers 15 residues. CDR3 DNA sequence: TGTGCCAGCAGCCCAGGACTAGGGGCCTACAATGAGCAGTTCTTC. Translating it yields CASSPGLGAYNEQFF.

V usage is TRBV15 and J usage is TRBJ1-1; perhaps TRBD1 as D (5 bases). From germline, CDR1 is LNHNV and CDR2 YYDKDF (reference sequence). V dropped 1 base and J dropped 2 bases, with 14 bases sitting between them. This CDR3 has 16 amino acids. CDR3 coding DNA: TGTGCCACCAGCAGAGGGGCAGGGATCTTTAACACTGAAGCTTTCTTT. As protein: CATSRGAGIFNTEAFF.

The J gene is TRBJ2-1, the V gene TRBV5-1, with 8 nucleotides matching TRBD2. Trimming took 1 base from V and 9 from J; bases not matched to a gene: 9. Germline CDR1 reads SGHRS; CDR2 reads YFSETQ. The CDR3 is made up of 15 amino acids. The CDR3 loop is CASSLYSGGLTEQFF. The CDR3 nucleotides are TGCGCCAGCAGCTTGTACAGCGGGGGATTAACTGAGCAGTTCTTC.

V usage is TRBV19 and J usage is TRBJ1-1; TRBD1 matches 12 bases. J gave up 4 bases and V 10 bases, and 4 bases lay outside the gene matches. This CDR3 spans 13 amino acids. The V gene's germline CDR1 is LNHDA and CDR2 SQIVND (reference sequence). CDR3 in DNA: TGTGCCACGGGACAGGGGGCCGGCACTGAAGCTTTCTTT. Its translation is CATGQGAGTEAFF.